These 24 T cell receptor beta chains share one sample of origin, sequenced in a study of T cells in Graves' hyperthyroidism and ophthalmopathy. Amplification targeted TCR beta CDR3 regions from RNA transcripts. The HTBI set primed first-round TCR CDR3 RT-PCR. TCRdb passed the multiplex PCR reads through MiXCR, listing each CDR3 protein once. The sample carries fewer than 200,000 distinct CDR3 sequences, approximately 17% recorded once. Sequencing was done on a sample of blood. The receptors were gathered from a woman aged 50 to 60 with Graves' hyperthyroidism.

The rearrangement links TRBV2 to TRBJ2-5; tentatively, D is TRBD1 (6 bases). The germline V gene has CDR1 SNHLY and CDR2 FYNNEI. CDR3 size: 13 residues. V was pared by 5 bases and J by 2 bases, with 9 bases between. The CDR3 DNA is TGTGCCAGCAGTTTACAGGGTCAAGAGACCCAGTACTTC. This encodes CASSLQGQETQYF.

This clonotype came up many times. J is TRBJ1-2 and V is TRBV10-3; D is undetermined. The CDR3 runs to 14 residues. V lost 4 bases to trimming and J lost 8 bases, with 17 bases between them. CDR1 and CDR2 from the germline V gene are ENHRY and SYGVKD. The CDR3 region is CAISAGERIRGYTF. The CDR3 DNA follows: TGTGCCATCAGTGCTGGGGAAAGAATCAGGGGCTACACCTTC.

The sample holds many counts of this clonotype. The chain joins TRBV24-1 to TRBJ1-2; possible D gene TRBD1, 6 bases. Germline values: CDR1 KGHDR, CDR2 SFDVKD. V dropped 7 bases and J dropped 6 bases, with 17 bases sitting between them. The CDR3 consists of 14 residues. In DNA, the CDR3 is TGTGCCACCAGCTCGCCCCAGGGGAGGGATGGCTACACCTTC. This translates into CATSSPQGRDGYTF.

A note on this clonotype: A clone one base away is much larger, so this may be a read error. The CDR3 ends on some other residue instead of the conserved phenylalanine or tryptophan, so this is likely a read error. The chain links TRBV5-5 to TRBJ1-1; no firm D call. Germline CDR1 SGHKS, CDR2 YYEKEE (reference sequence). The V gene lost 4 bases and the J gene lost 4 bases, with 14 bases spanning the gap. The CDR3 extends over 14 amino acids. CDR3 sequence: CASSPWFGTTEAFL. DNA of the CDR3: TGTGCCAGCAGCCCTTGGTTTGGTACCACTGAAGCTTTCCTT.

At least ten counts were recorded for this clonotype. The chain joins TRBV27 to TRBJ1-2; D is ambiguous. The CDR3 is 14 amino acids. Germline V gives CDR1 MNHEY, CDR2 SMNVEV (reference sequence). V was clipped by 2 bases and J by 4 bases, with 11 bases between them. DNA of the CDR3: TGTGCCAGCAGTTTAGTCGGTGGAGGCTATGGCTACACCTTC. Translating it yields CASSLVGGGYGYTF.

The chain links TRBV19 to TRBJ1-2; 8 positions agree with TRBD1. CDR3 length: 11 amino acids. The ends lost 10 bases at V and 8 bases at J; junction bases unmatched: 6. CDR1 and CDR2 (germline): LNHDA, SQIVND (reference sequence). CDR3 sequence reads: CANGQGLGYTF. CDR3 DNA: TGTGCCAACGGACAGGGCCTCGGCTACACCTTC.

This clonotype was observed at least ten times. CDR3 nucleotides: TGTGCCGGCCGGACTAGCGGAGCCCAAGAGACCCAGTACTTC. As protein: CAGRTSGAQETQYF. V gene TRBV7-9 combines with J gene TRBJ2-5, with TRBD2 matching over 10 bases. The CDR3 is 14 residues long. Per the germline V gene, CDR1 is SEHNR and CDR2 is FQNEAQ (reference sequence). The V and J ends lost 11 bases and 1 base, in that order; junction bases with no gene match: 7.

This clonotype was seen only a few times. The chain employs TRBV7-9 and TRBJ2-2, with 11 nucleotides matching TRBD2. Germline V gives CDR1 SEHNR, CDR2 FQNEAQ (reference sequence). V gave up 5 bases and J gave up 1 base; unmatched junction bases: 3. The CDR3 contains 16 residues. CDR3 region: CASSEGLAENTGELFF. CDR3 nucleotide sequence: TGTGCCAGCAGCGAGGGACTAGCGGAGAACACCGGGGAGCTGTTTTTT.

This chain joins TRBV5-4 and TRBJ1-2; 8 bases align to TRBD1. CDR1 is SGHNT and CDR2 is YYREEE in the germline V gene (reference sequence). V shed 5 bases, J shed 1 base, and the junction held 4 bases outside the gene matches. The CDR3 is made up of 14 amino acids. The CDR3 sequence is CASSPDRVNYGYTF. CDR3 nucleotides: TGTGCCAGCAGTCCGGACAGGGTTAACTATGGCTACACCTTC.

This clonotype came up a few times. The gene calls are TRBV20-1 and TRBJ2-1; the match to TRBD2 covers 14 bases. This CDR3 has 16 amino acids. V was clipped by 6 bases and J by 7 bases; unmatched bases: 11. From germline, CDR1 is DFQATT and CDR2 SNEGSKA (reference sequence). CDR3 sequence: CSARSTSGGATNEQFF. The DNA for the CDR3 is TGCAGTGCCCGCTCGACTAGCGGGGGGGCTACGAATGAGCAGTTCTTC.

This clonotype was picked up many times. The J gene is TRBJ2-2, the V gene TRBV7-2; 8 bases agree with TRBD2. Germline V gene lookup returns CDR1 SGHTA and CDR2 FQGNSA. This CDR3 is 15 amino acids long. V gave up 5 bases and J gave up 7 bases; unmatched junction bases: 9. In DNA, the CDR3 is TGTGCCAGCAGCGTCTTCGGGGGGGGAGGCGGGGAGCTGTTTTTT. Translated, it gives CASSVFGGGGGELFF.

This clonotype was detected ten times or more. The CDR3 reads CASSLNPRGEQYF. CDR3 sequence (DNA): TGTGCCAGCAGCCTAAATCCCAGGGGAGAGCAGTACTTC. The V and J genes are TRBV3-1 and TRBJ2-7; D might be TRBD1 (6 bases). Trimming cost V 4 bases and J 7 bases, with 14 bases left between them. The CDR3 has 13 residues. CDR1 and CDR2 from the germline V gene are LGHDT and YNNKEL (reference sequence).

This clonotype has at least ten counts. This rearrangement joins TRBV5-1 to TRBJ1-2; maybe TRBD1 (6 bases). Trimming took 4 bases from V and 5 from J, leaving 18 bases between them. The CDR3 extends over 15 amino acids. Germline loops: CDR1 SGHRS, CDR2 YFSETQ. CDR3 coding DNA: TGCGCCAGCAGCGGAGGGGACACGGCGGTATATGGCTACACCTTC. Its translation: CASSGGDTAVYGYTF. The whole variable domain, remainder taken from reference TRBV5-1 and TRBJ1-2, is KAGVTQTPRYLIKTRGQQVTLSCSPISGHRSVSWYQQTPGQGLQFLFEYFSETQRNKGNFPGRFSGRQFSNSRSEMNVSTLELGDSALYLCASSGGDTAVYGYTFGSGTRLTVV.

The chain combines TRBV20-1 with TRBJ1-1, with TRBD1 matching 7 bases. The CDR3 totals 13 residues. The germline gives CDR1 DFQATT, CDR2 SNEGSKA (reference sequence). The junction had 5 bases not matched to a gene; V was cut back by 5 bases and J by 2 bases. The CDR3 spells CSALGTDNTEAFF. The CDR3 DNA reads TGCAGTGCTTTGGGGACAGACAACACTGAAGCTTTCTTT.

This clonotype was detected many times. The chain links TRBV5-1 to TRBJ2-7; TRBD2 matches at 13 bases. The germline CDR1 and CDR2 sequences are SGHRS and YFSETQ. The CDR3 loop spans 15 amino acids. V lost 3 bases, J lost 4 bases, and 4 bases stayed unmatched. CDR3 nucleotides: TGCGCCAGCAGCTCTGGACTAGCGGGGGATTACGAGCAGTACTTC. It yields the protein CASSSGLAGDYEQYF.

This chain joins TRBV6-1 and TRBJ1-6, with D tentatively TRBD1 (6 bases). The CDR3 sequence is 14 residues long. V lost 8 bases and J lost 5, with 13 bases in between. Per the germline V gene, CDR1 is MNHNS and CDR2 is SASEGT. The CDR3 sequence: CASGTGRDNSPLHF. The CDR3 coding sequence is TGTGCCAGCGGAACAGGGAGAGATAATTCACCCCTCCACTTT.

This clonotype was observed at least ten times. At one of its ends the junction is not consistent with the germline gene, which may arise from a read error. The chain recombines TRBV12-3 or TRBV12-4 with TRBJ2-5; a weak D match, TRBD2 (6 bases). This CDR3 spans 14 amino acids. Here the CDR3 reads CASSPPSAEEAQYF. The CDR3 DNA reads TGTGCCAGCAGTCCCCCTAGCGCCGAAGAGGCCCAGTACTTC.

At least ten counts were recorded for this clonotype. The V and J genes are TRBV20-1 and TRBJ1-5, with 7 bases lining up with TRBD1. The ends lost 6 bases at V and 6 bases at J; junction bases unmatched: 5. The CDR3 runs to 12 residues. Per germline, CDR1 DFQATT and CDR2 SNEGSKA (reference sequence). CDR3 residues: CSAKTGRQPQHF. CDR3 DNA: TGCAGTGCAAAGACAGGGCGTCAGCCCCAGCATTTT.

This clonotype showed up many times. The chain uses TRBV5-1 and TRBJ1-1; TRBD1 is a possible D gene (6 bases). Deletions cut 0 bases from V and 0 bases from J, with 15 bases between. This CDR3 spans 17 amino acids. From germline, CDR1 is SGHRS and CDR2 YFSETQ. The CDR3 reads CASSLGGGAGMNTEAFF. The CDR3 DNA sequence: TGCGCCAGCAGCTTGGGCGGGGGGGCTGGTATGAACACTGAAGCTTTCTTT.

This clonotype has a count of ten or more. The chain is built from TRBV5-1 and TRBJ1-1, with a possible D match to TRBD1 (5 bases). V was pared by 1 base and J by 7 bases, with 23 bases between. Germline lookup yields CDR1 SGHRS and CDR2 YFSETQ. The CDR3 totals 17 residues. The CDR3, as DNA: TGCGCCAGCAGCTTGAGTTTTGGCGGGACGGTGAATAATGAAGCTTTCTTT. Translation: CASSLSFGGTVNNEAFF.

This clonotype came up many times. The rearrangement links TRBV11-1 to TRBJ2-7; 9 bases are shared with TRBD1. V lost 4 bases, J lost 4 bases, and 8 bases stayed unmatched. This CDR3 comprises 15 residues. Germline V gene data show CDR1 as SGHAT and CDR2 as FQDESV (reference sequence). CDR3 sequence reads: CASSYHRDRVYEQYF. CDR3 coding DNA: TGTGCCAGCAGCTACCACCGGGACAGGGTTTACGAGCAGTACTTC.

This clonotype was seen repeatedly, ten times or more. The chain uses TRBV29-1 and TRBJ1-5; D perhaps matches TRBD1 (6 bases). Trimming pared 7 bases from V and 2 bases from J, leaving 9 bases between. Germline loops: CDR1 SQVTM, CDR2 ANQGSEA. This CDR3 region has 12 residues. CDR3 sequence: CSAGGRNQPQHF. The CDR3 DNA sequence: TGCAGCGCCGGGGGCCGCAATCAGCCCCAGCATTTT. The whole variable domain, filled in from reference TRBV29-1 and TRBJ1-5, reads SAVISQKPSRDICQRGTSLTIQCQVDSQVTMMFWYRQQPGQSLTLIATANQGSEATYESGFVIDKFPISRPNLTFSTLTVSNMSPEDSSIYLCSAGGRNQPQHFGDGTRLSIL.

V is TRBV6-1 and J is TRBJ1-6; TRBD1 agrees at 9 bases. CDR3 length equals 14 residues. Germline values: CDR1 MNHNS, CDR2 SASEGT. J gave up 6 bases and V 7 bases, and 4 bases lay outside the gene matches. The CDR3 spells CASTRTGVNSPLHF. The DNA of the CDR3 is TGTGCCAGCACCCGGACAGGGGTTAATTCACCCCTCCACTTT.

This clonotype was detected many times. V gene TRBV18 combines with J gene TRBJ1-1, with 7 bases lining up with TRBD1. With V trimmed by 0 bases and J by 2 bases, 3 bases remained unmatched. Germline assignment: CDR1 KGHSH and CDR2 LQKENI. This CDR3 has 15 amino acids. CDR3 sequence (DNA): TGTGCCAGCTCACCACCGAACAGGGGCAACACTGAAGCTTTCTTT. Amino acids: CASSPPNRGNTEAFF.